This T cell receptor beta chain came from a study of cytomegalovirus exposure and HLA in healthy donors. Study-level information: An early release of data contained some 80 million unique TCRs, which came from HLA-typed donors.

V was clipped by 5 bases and J by 0 bases, with 11 bases between them. Germline assignment: CDR1 SGHTA and CDR2 FQGNSA. This CDR3 has 15 amino acids. The primer mix had 60 Vbeta and 13 Jbeta primers. Using immunoSEQ multiplex PCR, the repertoire was profiled, and TCRdb retains in-frame clones only, with some absent. The data contain some 150,000 clones, around 77% of them seen just once; the ten biggest clones take up 2.5% to 4%. Comments on this clone: Its cognate antigen is unknown.

Study-level results: The authors judged a highly shared variant cluster likely a sequencing artifact.

The TCR originated in a female donor in good health and CMV-seronegative. The sequencing input was PBMCs. The genes are TRBV7-2 and TRBJ2-1; TRBD2 might be the D (5 bases). The CDR3 loop reads CASSPQRSSYNEQFF. The CDR3 DNA reads as TGTGCCAGCAGCCCACAGCGGAGCTCCTACAATGAGCAGTTCTTC.